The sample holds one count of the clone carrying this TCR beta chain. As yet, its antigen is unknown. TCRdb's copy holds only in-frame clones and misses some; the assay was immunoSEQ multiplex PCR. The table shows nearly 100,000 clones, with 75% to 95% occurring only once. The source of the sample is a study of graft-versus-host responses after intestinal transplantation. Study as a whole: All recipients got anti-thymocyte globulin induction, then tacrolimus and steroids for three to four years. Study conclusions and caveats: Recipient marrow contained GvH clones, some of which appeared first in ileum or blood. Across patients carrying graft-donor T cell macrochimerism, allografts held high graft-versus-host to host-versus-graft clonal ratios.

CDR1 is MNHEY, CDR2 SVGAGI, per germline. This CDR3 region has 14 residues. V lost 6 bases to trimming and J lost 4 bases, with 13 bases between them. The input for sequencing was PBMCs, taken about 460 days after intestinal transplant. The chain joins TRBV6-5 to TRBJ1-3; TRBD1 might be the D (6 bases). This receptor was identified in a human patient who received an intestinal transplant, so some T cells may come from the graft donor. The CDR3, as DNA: TGTGCCAGCAGCCCCGGGGGCGGAGGAAACACCATATATTTT. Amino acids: CASSPGGGGNTIYF.